Listed below are T cell receptor beta chains from one sample, sequenced in a study of blood T cell repertoires in COVID-19. Profiled with immunoSEQ multiplex PCR; TCRdb holds only in-frame clones, not every one. There are a few hundred thousand clones in the sample; 87% occur only once, and about 8.9% lies in the top ten. The specimen sequenced was PBMCs or T cells enriched from blood (not recorded which). Source of these receptors: a woman aged 18-35 years who had recovered from COVID-19. CDR3s include the opening cysteine and the closing phenylalanine or tryptophan. The D gene is left open where the match is weak. Clone sizes are given selectively: once, few, many, or a class where the clone is expanded.

>TRBV15|TRBD2|TRBJ2-5|NA
TGTGCCACCAGCAGAGGGGGGTCGAGCGGGGATATGGAGACCCAGTACTTC
CATSRGGSSGDMETQYF
>TRBV30|NA|TRBJ1-2|NA
TGTGCCTGGAGTGTACTATTGACAGCGAACTATGGCTACACCTTC
CAWSVLLTANYGYTF
>TRBV18|TRBD2|TRBJ2-7|NA
TGTGCCAGCTCACCAAGCGCTAGCGGGGACTACGAGCAGTACTTC
CASSPSASGDYEQYF
>TRBV3-1/TRBV3-2|TRBD2|TRBJ2-4|NA
TGTGCCAGCAGCGCCCAATGGGCGGGGGGGATAAACATTCAGTACTTC
CASSAQWAGGINIQYF
>TRBV7-9|NA|TRBJ2-5|NA
TGTGCCAGCAGCTTACTAGCGGAGGGGGGGGAGACCCAGTACTTC
CASSLLAEGGETQYF
>TRBV3-1/TRBV3-2|NA|TRBJ1-1|once
TGTGCCAGCAGCCAAGATTTTAACCCTCGAGGGGCTTTCTTT
CASSQDFNPRGAFF
>TRBV6-2/TRBV6-3|NA|TRBJ1-5|NA
TGTGCCAGCAGTTACTTAGGGGAATCCGGCAATCAGCCCCAGCATTTT
CASSYLGESGNQPQHF
>TRBV7-9|NA|TRBJ1-2|NA
TGTGCCAGCAGCTTAGAGGGGCAGAACTATGGCTACACCTTC
CASSLEGQNYGYTF
>TRBV28|NA|TRBJ1-6|NA
TGTGCCAGCAGCCGTCCCAGGAATTCACCCCTCCACTTT
CASSRPRNSPLHF
>TRBV6-1|TRBD1|TRBJ1-2|NA
TGTGCCAGCAGTGACCCGGGACAGGGGGCTGATGGCTACACCTTC
CASSDPGQGADGYTF
>TRBV6-5|TRBD1|TRBJ2-3|NA
TGTGCCATAGGGGGACAGGGAGGAGATACGCAGTATTTT
CAIGGQGGDTQYF
>TRBV7-9|TRBD1|TRBJ1-2|NA
TGTGCCAGCACCAGGGACAGTCCCCTTTCGGCTAACTATGGCTACACCTTC
CASTRDSPLSANYGYTF
>TRBV7-9|TRBD1|TRBJ2-1|once
TGTGCCGGGGGACAGGGGGTTGCCAATGAGCAGTTCTTC
CAGGQGVANEQFF
>TRBV5-8|TRBD1|TRBJ1-5|NA
TGTGCCAGCAGCAGGACAGGTGGGCCCCAGCATTTT
CASSRTGGPQHF
>TRBV28|NA|TRBJ2-7|NA
TGTGCCAGCAGTCCTGGGACACCCCGGACCTACGAGCAGTACTTC
CASSPGTPRTYEQYF
>TRBV12-3/TRBV12-4|NA|TRBJ1-4|NA
TGTGCCAGCAGTTTTCCCAACATTGAAAAACTGTTTTTT
CASSFPNIEKLFF
>TRBV29-1|TRBD2|TRBJ2-5|NA
TGCAGCGTTGAAGACCTAGCGGGGGAGACCCAGTACTTC
CSVEDLAGETQYF
>TRBV21-1|NA|TRBJ1-3|few
TGTGCCAGCAGTAGCAGGGGAAAGTCTGGAAACACCATATATTTT
CASSSRGKSGNTIYF
>TRBV19|NA|TRBJ1-5|NA
TGTGCCAGTAGTATAAGAGGGCCGGTTGACAATCAGCCCCAGCATTTT
CASSIRGPVDNQPQHF
>TRBV5-8|NA|TRBJ1-1|NA
TGTGCCAGCAGCTTTGGAAGTTACTCAGGGGCCCTTAACACTGAAGCTTTCTTT
CASSFGSYSGALNTEAFF
>TRBV18|NA|TRBJ1-4|NA
TGTGCCAGCTCACCAAGGCAGGGGACTGAAAAACTGTTTTTT
CASSPRQGTEKLFF
>TRBV19|NA|TRBJ2-3|NA
TGTGCCAGTAGTATGGGGCAATTCACAGATACGCAGTATTTT
CASSMGQFTDTQYF
>TRBV9|TRBD2|TRBJ2-2|NA
TGTGCCAGCAGCGTAGGACTAGCTGGCACCGGGGAGCTGTTTTTT
CASSVGLAGTGELFF
>TRBV28|NA|TRBJ1-5|NA
TGTGCCAGCAGCCGTCGGTATAGCAATCAGCCCCAGCATTTT
CASSRRYSNQPQHF
>TRBV9|NA|TRBJ2-1|NA
TGTGCCAGCAGCGTAGACGATAGGGTCCGAGGGTCCTACAATGAGCAGTTCTTC
CASSVDDRVRGSYNEQFF
>TRBV11-2|NA|TRBJ2-7|once
TGTGCCAGCAGCTTAGGCGGGCTGGAGCAGTACTTC
CASSLGGLEQYF
>TRBV28|NA|TRBJ2-5|NA
TGTGCCAGCAGTTTATCGGCGGGGCGGGGACCAATAGAAGAGACCCAGTACTTC
CASSLSAGRGPIEETQYF
>TRBV5-1|NA|TRBJ2-2|few
TGCGCCAGCAGCCCGCAGGGGAACACCGGGGAGCTGTTTTTT
CASSPQGNTGELFF
>TRBV28|NA|TRBJ2-3|NA
TGTGCCAGCAGTCCCCCCCGGGGAGATACGCAGTATTTT
CASSPPRGDTQYF
>TRBV6-5|NA|TRBJ2-5|NA
TGTGCCAGCAGCCAGTCGCGGCAAGAGACCCAGTACTTC
CASSQSRQETQYF
>TRBV7-2|NA|TRBJ1-2|NA
TGTGCCAGCAGCCCTGCTGGGGAGAGGGGGTACGGCTACACCTTC
CASSPAGERGYGYTF
>TRBV19|NA|TRBJ1-4|NA
TGTGCCAGTAGTATCGGACAGATTAATGAAAAACTGTTTTTT
CASSIGQINEKLFF
>TRBV7-2|NA|TRBJ2-3|NA
TGTGCCAGCAGCTTACGGAGGGGCGCAGATACGCAGTATTTT
CASSLRRGADTQYF
>TRBV5-8|NA|TRBJ1-5|NA
TGTGCCAGCAGCTTGATCGAAGGACAGAATCAGCCCCAGCATTTT
CASSLIEGQNQPQHF
>TRBV3-1/TRBV3-2|NA|TRBJ1-5|NA
TGTGCCAGCAGCCACCCGAAAGCCCCGCAGGTTCATAGCAATCAGCCCCAGCATTTT
CASSHPKAPQVHSNQPQHF
>TRBV27|NA|TRBJ2-3|NA
TGTGCCAGCAGGCGGAGAACTAGCACGGATACGCAGTATTTT
CASRRRTSTDTQYF
>TRBV6-5|NA|TRBJ1-2|once
TGTGCCAGCACCCGAGGATCTAACTATGGCTACACCTTC
CASTRGSNYGYTF
>TRBV19|NA|TRBJ2-2|once
TGTGCCAGTAGGGGGGCAGGTTACACCGGGGAGCTGTTTTTT
CASRGAGYTGELFF
>TRBV21-1|NA|TRBJ2-3|NA
TGTGCCAGCAGCAATTTGTGTAGGGCGGGAGTCACAGATACGCAGTATTTT
CASSNLCRAGVTDTQYF
>TRBV3-1/TRBV3-2|TRBD2|TRBJ2-2|NA
TGTGCCAGCAGGAAAGGATTTAGCGGGAGTTGGGAGCTGTTTTTT
CASRKGFSGSWELFF
>TRBV12-3/TRBV12-4|NA|TRBJ1-5|NA
TGTGCCAGCAGTTTAGCAACTGATCAGCCCCAGCATTTT
CASSLATDQPQHF
>TRBV6-4|NA|TRBJ2-3|NA
TGTGCCAGCAGTGACTCGAACGGGGGAGCAGATACGCAGTATTTT
CASSDSNGGADTQYF
>TRBV3-1/TRBV3-2|TRBD1|TRBJ1-3|few
TGTGCCAGCAGCCGACAGGGGGCTGGAAACACCATATATTTT
CASSRQGAGNTIYF
>TRBV6-2/TRBV6-3|NA|TRBJ1-5|NA
TGTGCCAGCAGTTATTCCAGGGGCAATCAGCCCCAGCATTTT
CASSYSRGNQPQHF
>TRBV5-4|TRBD1|TRBJ1-1|NA
TGTGCCAGCAGCTTGGGGGACAGGGTCGGCACTGAAGCTTTCTTT
CASSLGDRVGTEAFF
>TRBV7-2|TRBD1|TRBJ2-7|NA
TGTGCCAGCAGCTCCCACGGGGACAGTAACGAGCAGTACTTC
CASSSHGDSNEQYF
>TRBV6-2/TRBV6-3|NA|TRBJ2-7|few
TGTGCCAGCAGTAACAGAGCACTCTCCTACGAGCAGTACTTC
CASSNRALSYEQYF
>TRBV7-3|NA|TRBJ1-1|NA
TGTGCCAGCAGCCCCGGGGGACCGAACACTGAAGCTTTCTTT
CASSPGGPNTEAFF
>TRBV2|NA|TRBJ1-2|NA
TGTGCCAGCAGTGAAGGGCAGGGCAACTATGGCTACACCTTC
CASSEGQGNYGYTF
>TRBV28|TRBD1|TRBJ1-3|NA
TGTGCCAGCAGTTTAGTTGGGACAGGGGGCGTTGGAAACACCATATATTTT
CASSLVGTGGVGNTIYF
>TRBV19|NA|TRBJ1-2|NA
TGTGCCAGTAGTATATCGAGGGCCGATAGCCGGGGCTACACCTTC
CASSISRADSRGYTF
>TRBV4-3|NA|TRBJ1-4|NA
TGCGCCAGCAGCCAAGATGTGCGCCAGGGGAATGAAAAACTGTTTTTT
CASSQDVRQGNEKLFF
>TRBV28|TRBD1|TRBJ2-2|NA
TGTGCCAGCAGTTTTTCCGGGACAGGGGCAAACACCGGGGAGCTGTTTTTT
CASSFSGTGANTGELFF
>TRBV4-2|TRBD1|TRBJ1-1|NA
TGTGCCAGCAGTCGAGGGACAGGGGTTTGGCTAGGCACTGAAGCTTTCTTT
CASSRGTGVWLGTEAFF
>TRBV25-1|NA|TRBJ1-6|few
TGTGCCAGCAGTGAATCTCTCGGCCTCCACTTT
CASSESLGLHF
>TRBV4-3|TRBD1|TRBJ2-7|NA
TGCGCCAGCAGCCAACAACCCGGACAGGCGTACGAGCAGTACTTC
CASSQQPGQAYEQYF
>TRBV28|TRBD1|TRBJ2-2|NA
TGTGCCAGCAGACTGGACAGGGGGAGGACCGGGGAGCTGTTTTTT
CASRLDRGRTGELFF
>TRBV10-3|TRBD2|TRBJ2-1|NA
TGTGCCATCAGTGAGTCGGGGAGGGAGCCGTTCTTC
CAISESGREPFF
>TRBV11-3|NA|TRBJ1-2|NA
TGTGCCAGCCCAGGAGGGAGGGACTATGGCTACACCTTC
CASPGGRDYGYTF
>TRBV5-1|NA|TRBJ1-5|NA
TGCGCCAGCAGCTTGGAGAGGTTTGATCAGCCCCAGCATTTT
CASSLERFDQPQHF